This T cell receptor (beta chain) was profiled in a study of shared clonotypes between healthy human individuals. About this clone itself: Its antigen is not identified.

Sequencing used immunoSEQ multiplex PCR; TCRdb keeps in-frame clones, though not all of them. The sample carries 2 million to 3 million clones, over 85% recorded once. CDR1 and CDR2 from the germline V gene are SGHNT and YENEEA. V lost 5 bases to trimming and J lost 6 bases, with 13 bases between them. CDR3 length: 14 amino acids. Study-wide points: The authors sampled blood alone, and tissue repertoires likely differ.

The chain recombines TRBV11-3 with TRBJ2-2; D is unclear. This receptor was identified in a man younger than 35 in good health. Some clones in this sample may be carry-over from other donors' samples. Input material: naive CD4+ T cells from PBMCs. Subset described: CD45RA+ positively selected. In DNA form, the CDR3 reads TGTGCCAGCAGCCGAGGCCCAAGAGCCGGGGAGCTGTTTTTT. Translating gives CASSRGPRAGELFF.